The present T cell receptor (beta chain) was sequenced within a study of blood T cell repertoires in COVID-19. V was clipped by 8 bases and J by 0 bases; unmatched bases: 6. The CDR3 runs to 15 residues. Germline lookup yields CDR1 SNHLY and CDR2 FYNNEI. Repertoires were generated with immunoSEQ multiplex PCR, while TCRdb's copy carries only in-frame clones and drops some. Here the sample spans roughly 130,000 clones, 88% being singletons. Seattle enrolled patients during active infection and tracked them longitudinally. Sequenced input: peripheral blood. The receptor was derived from a human donor with COVID-19, enrolled during active disease. The donor label of this sample is uncertain. V usage is TRBV2 and J usage is TRBJ1-1, with TRBD1 matching over 10 bases. CDR3 in DNA: TGTGCCAGCTTACTGGACAGGGGGGTGAACACTGAAGCTTTCTTT. It specifies CASLLDRGVNTEAFF. Variable domain in full (rest from reference TRBV2 and TRBJ1-1): EPEVTQTPSHQVTQMGQEVILRCVPISNHLYFYWYRQILGQKVEFLVSFYNNEISEKSEIFDDQFSVERPDGSNFTLKIRSTKLEDSAMYFCASLLDRGVNTEAFFGQGTRLTVV.